The 13 T cell receptor beta chains in this list originate from one sample, sequenced in a study of regulatory T cells in long-lasting Graves disease. The time point here: newly diagnosed GD, antithyroid drugs for less than 3 months. Generation of the TCR library employed RNA extracted from PBMCs. CDR3-region Arm-PCR and iRepertoire HTBI primers produced the TCR beta libraries. TCRdb recomputed calls from the multiplex PCR reads with MiXCR, one row per CDR3 protein. The sample carries around 460,000 distinct CDR3 sequences, 13% to 15% recorded once. The same sample was also used in a study of T cells in Graves' hyperthyroidism and ophthalmopathy.

The source material was peripheral blood mononuclear cells (PBMCs), sampled at new diagnosis, from a patient treated with antithyroid drugs. The receptor set was obtained from a woman in her fifties or sixties with Graves disease.

This clonotype was detected many times. The V and J genes are TRBV3-1 and TRBJ2-5, with 7 bases fitting TRBD2. The length of the CDR3 is 15 residues. Unmatched junction bases numbered 7, after V lost 1 base and J lost 5 bases. Germline CDR1 LGHDT, CDR2 YNNKEL (reference sequence). CDR3 DNA sequence: TGTGCCAGCAGCCAAGGACTAGCTCGTGTCGAGACCCAGTACTTC. As protein: CASSQGLARVETQYF.

This clonotype has at least ten counts. This chain uses TRBV30 with TRBJ2-7; 8 bases align to TRBD1. Germline-derived CDR1 and CDR2 are GTSNPN and SVGIG (reference sequence). Trimming took 2 bases from V and 5 from J; bases not matched to a gene: 2. The CDR3 length is 12 residues. CDR3 region: CAWSRQGNEQYF. In nucleotides, the CDR3 is TGTGCCTGGAGTCGACAGGGGAACGAGCAGTACTTC.

This clonotype was observed at least ten times. The V call is TRBV3-1, the J call TRBJ1-3, with TRBD1 matching over 9 bases. With V trimmed by 8 bases and J by 5 bases, 10 bases remained unmatched. Germline CDR1 reads LGHDT; CDR2 reads YNNKEL (reference sequence). This CDR3 region has 15 residues. The CDR3 DNA reads as TGTGCCAGCGGGTCCCGGGACAGGGCCAGAAACACCATATATTTT. It translates to CASGSRDRARNTIYF.

This clonotype was recorded at least ten times. The chain has TRBV9 and TRBJ2-2; 9 nucleotides agree with TRBD2. The CDR3 is 16 residues long. Trimming at V came to 1 base and at J to 2 bases, leaving 3 bases not matched to a gene. CDR1 is SGDLS, CDR2 YYNGEE, per germline. The CDR3 DNA sequence: TGTGCCAGCAGCGTAACTCTAGCGGGAAACACCGGGGAGCTGTTTTTT. It encodes CASSVTLAGNTGELFF. The whole variable domain, filled in from reference TRBV9 and TRBJ2-2, reads DSGVTQTPKHLITATGQRVTLRCSPRSGDLSVYWYQQSLDQGLQFLIQYYNGEERAKGNILERFSAQQFPDLHSELNLSSLELGDSALYFCASSVTLAGNTGELFFGEGSRLTVL.

This clonotype was detected only a few times. The CDR3 spells CASSAPSGNTIYF. CDR3 nucleotide sequence: TGTGCCAGCAGTGCCCCCTCTGGAAACACCATATATTTT. The J gene is TRBJ1-3, the V gene TRBV2; D unresolved. The CDR3 contains 13 residues. CDR1 SNHLY and CDR2 FYNNEI come from the germline V gene. V was pared by 4 bases and J by 0 bases, with 4 bases between. The entire variable domain, with the rest obtained from reference TRBV2 and TRBJ1-3, is as follows: EPEVTQTPSHQVTQMGQEVILRCVPISNHLYFYWYRQILGQKVEFLVSFYNNEISEKSEIFDDQFSVERPDGSNFTLKIRSTKLEDSAMYFCASSAPSGNTIYFGEGSWLTVV.

This clonotype was detected ten times or more. CDR3 region: CASSPLGGDATQYF. CDR3 coding DNA: TGTGCCAGCTCACCACTGGGAGGGGATGCGACCCAGTACTTC. This rearrangement joins TRBV18 to TRBJ2-5; TRBD2 agrees at 7 bases. Germline V gene sequence: CDR1 KGHSH, CDR2 LQKENI. Losses at the gene ends were 1 base for V and 7 bases for J; bases not matched to a gene: 6. The CDR3 is 14 amino acids. The entire variable domain, with the rest obtained from reference TRBV18 and TRBJ2-5, is as follows: NAGVMQNPRHLVRRRGQEARLRCSPMKGHSHVYWYRQLPEEGLKFMVYLQKENIIDESGMPKERFSAEFPKEGPSILRIQQVVRGDSAAYFCASSPLGGDATQYFGPGTRLLVL.

This clonotype was counted at least ten times. V and J are TRBV5-1 and TRBJ2-3, with 7 bases fitting TRBD2. This CDR3 contains 14 residues. Germline CDR1 and CDR2: SGHRS and YFSETQ. The J segment lost 1 base and the V segment lost 4 bases, leaving 3 bases of the junction unmatched. The CDR3: CASSGGSRTDTQYF. CDR3 sequence (DNA): TGCGCCAGCAGCGGCGGGAGTCGCACAGATACGCAGTATTTT.

This clonotype was seen at least ten times. The J gene is TRBJ2-1, the V gene TRBV7-9, with 10 nucleotides matching TRBD2. Germline assignment: CDR1 SEHNR and CDR2 FQNEAQ (reference sequence). Trimming took 5 bases from V and 8 from J; bases not matched to a gene: 6. This CDR3 contains 14 residues. CDR3: CASSPLAGIDEQFF. The CDR3 DNA reads TGTGCCAGCAGCCCACTAGCGGGAATTGATGAGCAGTTCTTC. Complete variable domain (other parts from reference TRBV7-9 and TRBJ2-1): DTGVSQNPRHKITKRGQNVTFRCDPISEHNRLYWYRQTLGQGPEFLTYFQNEAQLEKSRLLSDRFSAERPKGSFSTLEIQRTEQGDSAMYLCASSPLAGIDEQFFGPGTRLTVL.

The rearrangement links TRBV7-9 to TRBJ2-3; no firm D call. The CDR3 is made up of 13 amino acids. Germline values: CDR1 SEHNR, CDR2 FQNEAQ (reference sequence). Trimming removed 11 bases from V and 1 base from J, with 13 bases in between. The CDR3 region is CASELIGTDTQYF. The CDR3 nucleotides are TGTGCCTCGGAACTCATCGGCACAGATACGCAGTATTTT.

This clonotype was detected ten times or more. The chain joins TRBV7-2 to TRBJ2-7; D may match TRBD1 or TRBD2 (5 bases each). CDR1 is SGHTA, CDR2 FQGNSA, per germline. There are 14 residues in the CDR3. V was pared by 6 bases and J by 6 bases, with 18 bases between. CDR3: CASRQPGGLGEQYF. DNA for the CDR3: TGTGCCAGCAGACAACCTGGGGGTTTGGGCGAGCAGTACTTC.

Written as DNA, the CDR3 is TGTGCCACCAGAGGGGGACAGGGTGAAGCTTTCTTT. Translation gives CATRGGQGEAFF. The J gene is TRBJ1-1, the V gene TRBV24-1; 9 bases match TRBD1. This CDR3 has 12 amino acids. CDR1 and CDR2 from the germline V gene are KGHDR and SFDVKD. V lost 7 bases and J lost 7; bases outside the gene matches: 3.

This clonotype was seen at least ten times. The chain couples TRBV3-1 to TRBJ2-7, with no clear D. Trimming cost V 5 bases and J 3 bases, with 8 bases left between them. This CDR3 is 12 amino acids long. Germline assignment: CDR1 LGHDT and CDR2 YNNKEL (reference sequence). The CDR3 DNA follows: TGTGCCAGCAGCTCGCAACGCTACGAGCAGTACTTC. Encoded protein: CASSSQRYEQYF.

This clonotype was detected ten times or more. V and J are TRBV2 and TRBJ2-7; D is perhaps TRBD2 (5 bases). The length of the CDR3 is 11 residues. Germline CDR1 SNHLY, CDR2 FYNNEI. Trimming pared 5 bases from V and 13 bases from J, leaving 15 bases between. The CDR3 nucleotides are TGTGCCAGCAGTCCCGGGAAACGAGTATACTTC. This encodes CASSPGKRVYF.